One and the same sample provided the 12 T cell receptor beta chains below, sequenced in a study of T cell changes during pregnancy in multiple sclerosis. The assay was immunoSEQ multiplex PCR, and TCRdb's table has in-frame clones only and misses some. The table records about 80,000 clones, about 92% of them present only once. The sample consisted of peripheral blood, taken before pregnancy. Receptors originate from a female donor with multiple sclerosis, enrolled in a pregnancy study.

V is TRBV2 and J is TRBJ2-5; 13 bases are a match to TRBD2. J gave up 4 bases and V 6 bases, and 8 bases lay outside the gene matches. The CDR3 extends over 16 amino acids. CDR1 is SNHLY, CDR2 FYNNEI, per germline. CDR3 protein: CASRAGLAGVLETQYF. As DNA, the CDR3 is TGTGCCAGCAGGGCCGGACTAGCGGGGGTTTTAGAGACCCAGTACTTC.

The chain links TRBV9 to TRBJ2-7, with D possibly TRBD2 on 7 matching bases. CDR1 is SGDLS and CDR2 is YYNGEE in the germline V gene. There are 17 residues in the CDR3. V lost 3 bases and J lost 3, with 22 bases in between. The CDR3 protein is CASSAEGGAGAFYEQYF. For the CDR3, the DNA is TGTGCCAGCAGCGCCGAGGGGGGGGCTGGGGCTTTCTACGAGCAGTACTTC.

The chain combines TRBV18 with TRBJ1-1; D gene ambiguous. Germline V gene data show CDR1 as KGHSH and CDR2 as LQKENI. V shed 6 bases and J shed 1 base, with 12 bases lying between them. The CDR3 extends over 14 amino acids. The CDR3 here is CASSPNGRNTEAFF. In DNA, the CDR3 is TGTGCCAGCTCCCCCAATGGGAGGAACACTGAAGCTTTCTTT.

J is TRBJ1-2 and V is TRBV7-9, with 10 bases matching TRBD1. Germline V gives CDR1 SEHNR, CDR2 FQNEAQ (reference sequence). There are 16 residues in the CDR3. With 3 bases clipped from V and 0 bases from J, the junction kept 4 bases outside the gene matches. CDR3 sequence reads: CASSFLDRGPNYGYTF. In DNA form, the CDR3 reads TGTGCCAGCAGCTTCCTAGACAGGGGGCCTAACTATGGCTACACCTTC.

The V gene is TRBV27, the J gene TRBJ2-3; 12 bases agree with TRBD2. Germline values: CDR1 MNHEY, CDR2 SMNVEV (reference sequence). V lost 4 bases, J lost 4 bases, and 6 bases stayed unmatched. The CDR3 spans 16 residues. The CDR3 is CASSSDLAGGPDTQYF. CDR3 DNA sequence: TGTGCCAGCAGTTCTGACCTAGCGGGGGGGCCAGATACGCAGTATTTT.

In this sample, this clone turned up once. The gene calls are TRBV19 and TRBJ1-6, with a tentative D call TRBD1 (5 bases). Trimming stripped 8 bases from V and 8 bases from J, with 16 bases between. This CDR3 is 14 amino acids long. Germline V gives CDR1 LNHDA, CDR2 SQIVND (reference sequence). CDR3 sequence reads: CASQTPDSYSPLHF. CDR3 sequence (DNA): TGTGCCAGTCAGACCCCCGACAGCTATTCACCCCTCCACTTT.

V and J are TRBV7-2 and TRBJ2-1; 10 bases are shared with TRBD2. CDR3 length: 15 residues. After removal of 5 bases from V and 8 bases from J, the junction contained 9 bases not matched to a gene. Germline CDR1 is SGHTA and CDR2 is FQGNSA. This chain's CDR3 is CASSPRAGGPHEQFF. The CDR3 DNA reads TGTGCCAGCAGCCCCCGAGCGGGGGGGCCGCATGAGCAGTTCTTC.

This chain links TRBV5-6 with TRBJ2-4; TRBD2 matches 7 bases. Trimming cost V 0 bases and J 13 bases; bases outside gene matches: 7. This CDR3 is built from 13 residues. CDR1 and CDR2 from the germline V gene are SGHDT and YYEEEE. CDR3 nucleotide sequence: TGTGCCAGCAGCTTGGGCGGGGCGGGAGAACAGTACTTC. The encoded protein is CASSLGGAGEQYF.

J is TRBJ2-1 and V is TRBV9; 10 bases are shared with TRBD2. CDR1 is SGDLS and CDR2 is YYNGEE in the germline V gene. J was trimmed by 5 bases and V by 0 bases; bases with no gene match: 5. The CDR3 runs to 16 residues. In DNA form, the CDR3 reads TGTGCCAGCAGCGTAGATCGGACTAGCGGCCACAATGAGCAGTTCTTC. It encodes CASSVDRTSGHNEQFF. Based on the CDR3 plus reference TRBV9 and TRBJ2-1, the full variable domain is DSGVTQTPKHLITATGQRVTLRCSPRSGDLSVYWYQQSLDQGLQFLIQYYNGEERAKGNILERFSAQQFPDLHSELNLSSLELGDSALYFCASSVDRTSGHNEQFFGPGTRLTVL.

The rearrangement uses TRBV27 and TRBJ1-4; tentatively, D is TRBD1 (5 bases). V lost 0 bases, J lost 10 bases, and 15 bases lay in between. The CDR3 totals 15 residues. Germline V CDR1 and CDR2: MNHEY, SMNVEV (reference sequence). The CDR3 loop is CASSLSRGLSGKLFF. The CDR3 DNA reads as TGTGCCAGCAGTTTATCGCGGGGCCTAAGTGGAAAACTGTTTTTT.

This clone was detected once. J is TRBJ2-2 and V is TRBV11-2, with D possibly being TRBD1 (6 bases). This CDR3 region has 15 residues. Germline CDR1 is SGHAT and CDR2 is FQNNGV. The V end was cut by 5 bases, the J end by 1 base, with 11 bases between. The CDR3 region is CASSRQAGNTGELFF. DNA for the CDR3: TGTGCCAGCAGCCGACAGGCCGGGAACACCGGGGAGCTGTTTTTT. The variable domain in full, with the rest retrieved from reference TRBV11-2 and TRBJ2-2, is EAGVAQSPRYKIIEKRQSVAFWCNPISGHATLYWYQQILGQGPKLLIQFQNNGVVDDSQLPKDRFSAERLKGVDSTLKIQPAKLEDSAVYLCASSRQAGNTGELFFGEGSRLTVL.

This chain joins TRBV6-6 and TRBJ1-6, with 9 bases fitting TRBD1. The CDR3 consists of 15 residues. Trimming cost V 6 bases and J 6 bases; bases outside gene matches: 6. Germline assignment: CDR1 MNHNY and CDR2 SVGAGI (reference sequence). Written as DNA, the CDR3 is TGTGCCAGCAGCCCCGGGACAGGGTTTAATTCACCCCTCCACTTT. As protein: CASSPGTGFNSPLHF.